This T cell receptor (beta chain) comes out of a study of OX40 agonist ivuxolimab in advanced cancers. Germline V CDR1 and CDR2: SNHLY, FYNNEI. The V end was cut by 3 bases, the J end by 8 bases, with 19 bases between. The CDR3 covers 15 residues. Data came from immunoSEQ multiplex PCR; TCRdb stores just in-frame clones and leaves some out. This table has nearly 85,000 clones, approximately 87% appearing once. The sequencing here drew on CD4+ or CD8+ T cells sorted from blood, taken in a trial of the OX40 agonist ivuxolimab. The chain has TRBV2 and TRBJ1-2; TRBD1 is a possible D gene (6 bases). This receptor was identified in an adult with an advanced solid tumor such as melanoma, head and neck, liver or kidney cancer. As DNA, the CDR3 is TGTGCCAGCAGTGATTTATCGACAGGTGGTTTCGGCTACACCTTC. Translation: CASSDLSTGGFGYTF.